The rows below give T cell receptor beta chains drawn from one sample of a study of cytomegalovirus exposure and HLA in healthy donors. Clones were sequenced by immunoSEQ multiplex PCR, and TCRdb holds only the in-frame ones, with some missing. This repertoire shows about 140,000 clones, roughly 74% found once; its top ten account for around 10%. Sequenced: PBMCs. These receptors were collected from a man aged 18 to 29 in good health and CMV-seropositive. Both conserved end residues are part of each CDR3. The D gene is left open where the match is weak. Clone size is stated in some rows and not others, as once, few, many or a class when expanded.

cdr3_aa: CASSQDPRGSYNEQFF
cdr3_nt: TGTGCCAGCAGCCAAGATCCCAGGGGTTCCTACAATGAGCAGTTCTTC
clone_size: NA
j_call: TRBJ2-1
d_call: NA
v_call: TRBV4-2

cdr3_aa: CASSGGFEGSNEKLFF
cdr3_nt: TGTGCCAGCAGCGGAGGGTTTGAGGGATCTAATGAAAAACTGTTTTTT
clone_size: NA
j_call: TRBJ1-4
d_call: NA
v_call: TRBV2

cdr3_aa: CASSQDRVPTDTQYF
cdr3_nt: TGTGCCAGCAGCCAGGACAGGGTCCCTACAGATACGCAGTATTTT
clone_size: NA
j_call: TRBJ2-3
d_call: TRBD1
v_call: TRBV4-2

cdr3_aa: CATSRPTPAAYNEQFF
cdr3_nt: TGTGCCACCAGCAGGCCCACCCCGGCGGCGTACAATGAGCAGTTCTTC
clone_size: few
j_call: TRBJ2-1
d_call: NA
v_call: TRBV15

cdr3_aa: CASSSVLADQADTQYF
cdr3_nt: TGTGCCAGCAGTTCCGTACTAGCGGACCAGGCAGATACGCAGTATTTT
clone_size: NA
j_call: TRBJ2-3
d_call: TRBD2
v_call: TRBV6-5

cdr3_aa: CASSFVTGTGSREQYF
cdr3_nt: TGTGCCAGCAGTTTCGTAACCGGGACAGGGTCTCGTGAGCAGTACTTC
clone_size: NA
j_call: TRBJ2-7
d_call: TRBD1
v_call: TRBV27

cdr3_aa: CASSKEKGVLPYEQYF
cdr3_nt: TGTGCCAGCAGCAAAGAGAAAGGGGTCCTTCCCTACGAGCAGTACTTC
clone_size: NA
j_call: TRBJ2-7
d_call: NA
v_call: TRBV21-1

cdr3_aa: CASSWAGLPFF
cdr3_nt: TGTGCCAGTAGTTGGGCAGGTCTCCCGTTTTTT
clone_size: NA
j_call: TRBJ1-4
d_call: NA
v_call: TRBV19

cdr3_aa: CASRGGVAGGPGETQYF
cdr3_nt: TGTGCCAGCAGGGGGGGGGTAGCGGGAGGGCCCGGAGAGACCCAGTACTTC
clone_size: NA
j_call: TRBJ2-5
d_call: TRBD2
v_call: TRBV2

cdr3_aa: CASSLGLDHEQFF
cdr3_nt: TGCGCCAGCAGCCTAGGACTAGACCATGAGCAGTTCTTC
clone_size: few
j_call: TRBJ2-1
d_call: TRBD2
v_call: TRBV5-1

cdr3_aa: CASSSGPGRGNSYEQYF
cdr3_nt: TGTGCCAGCAGTTCAGGCCCCGGCAGGGGAAATTCCTACGAGCAGTACTTC
clone_size: NA
j_call: TRBJ2-7
d_call: NA
v_call: TRBV27

cdr3_aa: CASSIAMTEANTEAFF
cdr3_nt: TGTGCCAGTAGTATCGCGATGACAGAAGCGAACACTGAAGCTTTCTTT
clone_size: NA
j_call: TRBJ1-1
d_call: NA
v_call: TRBV19